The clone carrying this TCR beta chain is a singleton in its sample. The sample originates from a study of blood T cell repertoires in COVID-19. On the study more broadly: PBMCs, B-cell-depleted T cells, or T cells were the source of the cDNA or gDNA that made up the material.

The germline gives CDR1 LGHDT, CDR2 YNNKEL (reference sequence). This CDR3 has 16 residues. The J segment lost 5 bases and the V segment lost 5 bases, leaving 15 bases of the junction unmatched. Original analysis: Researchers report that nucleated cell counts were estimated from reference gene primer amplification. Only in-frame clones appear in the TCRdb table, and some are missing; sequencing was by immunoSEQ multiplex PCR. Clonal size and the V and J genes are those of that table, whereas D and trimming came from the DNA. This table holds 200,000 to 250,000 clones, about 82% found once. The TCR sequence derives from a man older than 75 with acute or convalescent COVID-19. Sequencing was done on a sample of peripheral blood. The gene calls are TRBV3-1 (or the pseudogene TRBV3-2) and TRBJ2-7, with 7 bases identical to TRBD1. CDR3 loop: CASSSIGGVSIHEQYF. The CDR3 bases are TGTGCCAGCAGCTCCATAGGGGGCGTTAGTATCCACGAGCAGTACTTC.